This T cell receptor beta chain was identified in a study of T cell responses to AZD1222 COVID-19 vaccine. Trimming left V 6 bases short and J 2 bases short, with 10 bases between. Germline-derived CDR1 and CDR2 are KGHSH and LQKENI. The CDR3 runs to 14 residues. This table comes from immunoSEQ multiplex PCR, and its TCRdb copy is limited to in-frame clones, with some not included. The sample includes about 150,000 clones, roughly 90% of them seen just once. The TCR comes from an adult in good health. Sequenced here: peripheral blood, sampled on day 0 of AZD1222 vaccination. The chain has TRBV18 and TRBJ2-2, with unresolved D. The CDR3 sequence is CASSSDLNTGELFF. CDR3 in DNA: TGTGCCAGCTCGTCGGACCTTAACACCGGGGAGCTGTTTTTT.